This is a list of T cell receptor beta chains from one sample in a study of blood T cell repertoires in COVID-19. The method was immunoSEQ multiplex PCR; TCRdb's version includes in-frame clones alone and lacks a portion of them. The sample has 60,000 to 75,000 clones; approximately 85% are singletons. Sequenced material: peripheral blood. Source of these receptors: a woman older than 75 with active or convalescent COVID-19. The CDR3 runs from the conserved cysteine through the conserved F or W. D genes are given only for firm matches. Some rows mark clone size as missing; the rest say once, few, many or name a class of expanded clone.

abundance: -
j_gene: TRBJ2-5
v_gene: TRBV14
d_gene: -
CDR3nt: TGTGCCAGCAGCCAAGCCGAGTATGCGGAGACCCAGTACTTC
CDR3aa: CASSQAEYAETQYF

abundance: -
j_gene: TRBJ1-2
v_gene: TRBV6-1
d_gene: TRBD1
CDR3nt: TGTGCCAGCTCGGGTCGACAGGGTAGAGACTATGGCTACACCTTC
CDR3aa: CASSGRQGRDYGYTF

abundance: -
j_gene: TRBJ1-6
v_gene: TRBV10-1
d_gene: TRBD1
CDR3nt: TGCGCCAGCAGTGAGGTGGGACAGGGTATCTTCTCCTATAATTCACCCCTCCACTTT
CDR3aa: CASSEVGQGIFSYNSPLHF

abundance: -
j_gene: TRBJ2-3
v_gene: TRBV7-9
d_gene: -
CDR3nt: TGTGCCAGCAGCCCCAGGGTTTCTTCAGATACGCAGTATTTT
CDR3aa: CASSPRVSSDTQYF

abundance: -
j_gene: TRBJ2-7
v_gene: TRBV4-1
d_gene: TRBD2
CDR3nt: TGCGCCAGCAGCCTGGGACTAGATCCCTACGAGCAGTACTTC
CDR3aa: CASSLGLDPYEQYF

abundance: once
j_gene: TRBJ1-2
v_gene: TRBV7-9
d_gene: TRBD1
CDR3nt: TGTGCCAGCAGCTCCAGGGACAGCCTTACTAACTATGGCTACACCTTC
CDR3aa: CASSSRDSLTNYGYTF

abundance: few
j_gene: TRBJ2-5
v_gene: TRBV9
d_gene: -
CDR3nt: TGTGCCAGCAGCGTAGAACTTATGGAGACCCAGTACTTC
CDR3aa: CASSVELMETQYF

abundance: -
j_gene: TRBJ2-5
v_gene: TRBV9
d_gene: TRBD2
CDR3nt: TGTGCCAGCAGCTCACCGCAGCGGGGACCCCAAGAGACCCAGTACTTC
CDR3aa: CASSSPQRGPQETQYF

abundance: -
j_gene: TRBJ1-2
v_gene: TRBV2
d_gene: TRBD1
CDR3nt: TGTGCCAGCAGGACCGGGACAGGGGGACTCTATGGCTACACCTTC
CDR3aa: CASRTGTGGLYGYTF

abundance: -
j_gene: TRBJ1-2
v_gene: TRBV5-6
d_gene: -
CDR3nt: TGTGCCAGCAGCTTGAACTTTTATGGCTACACCTTC
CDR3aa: CASSLNFYGYTF

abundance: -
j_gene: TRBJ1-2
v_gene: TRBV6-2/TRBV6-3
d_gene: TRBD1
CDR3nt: TGTGCCAGCAGTCCCCCGGACAGGGGGCTTTATGGCTACACCTTC
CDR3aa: CASSPPDRGLYGYTF

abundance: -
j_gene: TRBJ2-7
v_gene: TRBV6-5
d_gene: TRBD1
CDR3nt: TGTGCCAGCAGTCGCCCGGGACAGTCCTACGAGCAGTACTTC
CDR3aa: CASSRPGQSYEQYF

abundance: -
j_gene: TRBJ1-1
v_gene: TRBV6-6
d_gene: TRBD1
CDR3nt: TGTGCCAGCAGACGACAGGGGGCGGGGGGGTCTGCGAACACTGAAGCTTTCTTT
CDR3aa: CASRRQGAGGSANTEAFF

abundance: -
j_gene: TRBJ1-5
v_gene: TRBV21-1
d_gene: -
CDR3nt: TGTGCCAGCACCACCGAAGGACAGAGACGCCTCGAGAGCAATCAGCCCCAGCATTTT
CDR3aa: CASTTEGQRRLESNQPQHF

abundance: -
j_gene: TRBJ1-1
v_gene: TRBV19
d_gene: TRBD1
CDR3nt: TGTGCCAGTAGTTTCGGACAGGGTGCGGCGAACACTGAAGCTTTCTTT
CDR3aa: CASSFGQGAANTEAFF

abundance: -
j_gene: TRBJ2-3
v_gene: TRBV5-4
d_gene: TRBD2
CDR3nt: TGTGCCAGCAGCTTGGCCGGCGGGGGGCCCTCAGATACGCAGTATTTT
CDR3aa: CASSLAGGGPSDTQYF

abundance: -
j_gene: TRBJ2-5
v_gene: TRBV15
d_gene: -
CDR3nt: TGTGCCACCAGCAGAACGAACAAAGAGACCCAGTACTTC
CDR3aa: CATSRTNKETQYF

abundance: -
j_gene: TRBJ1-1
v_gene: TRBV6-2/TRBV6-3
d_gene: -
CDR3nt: TGTGCCAGCAGTTCAGCGACCAGGGTGAACACTGAAGCTTTCTTT
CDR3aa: CASSSATRVNTEAFF

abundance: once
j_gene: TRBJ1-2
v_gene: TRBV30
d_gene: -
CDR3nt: TGTGCCTGCCCCCGGGACATTAGTTATGGCTACACCTTC
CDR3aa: CACPRDISYGYTF

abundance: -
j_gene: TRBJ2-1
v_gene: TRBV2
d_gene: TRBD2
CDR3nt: TGTGCCAGCAGTGAAGCGCTTCAGTTGGGGAGGGATGAGCAGTTCTTC
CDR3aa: CASSEALQLGRDEQFF

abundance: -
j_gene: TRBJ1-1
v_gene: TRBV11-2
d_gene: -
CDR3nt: TGTGCCAGCAGCTTAGCGTCCCGGGGGAACACTGAAGCTTTCTTT
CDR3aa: CASSLASRGNTEAFF

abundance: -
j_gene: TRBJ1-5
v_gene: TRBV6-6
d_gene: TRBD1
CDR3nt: TGTGCCAGCAGGCCAGGACAGGTCGGTCAGCCCCAGCATTTT
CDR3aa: CASRPGQVGQPQHF

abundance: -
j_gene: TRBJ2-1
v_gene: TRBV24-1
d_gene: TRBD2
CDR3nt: TGTGCCACCAGTGCCGTAGCGGGAAAAAAAAGCTCCTACAATGAGCAGTTCTTC
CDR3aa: CATSAVAGKKSSYNEQFF

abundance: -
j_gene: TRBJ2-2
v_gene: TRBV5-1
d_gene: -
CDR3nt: TGCGCCAGCAGCTTCAGGGACACCCAAACCGGGGAGCTGTTTTTT
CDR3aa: CASSFRDTQTGELFF

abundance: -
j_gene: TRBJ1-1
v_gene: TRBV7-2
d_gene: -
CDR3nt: TGTGCCAGCAGCTTAACACCGAACACTGAAGCTTTCTTT
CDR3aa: CASSLTPNTEAFF

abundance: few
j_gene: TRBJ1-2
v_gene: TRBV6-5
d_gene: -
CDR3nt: TGTGCCAGCAGTTGGAACCCAGGGGACTATGGCTACACCTTC
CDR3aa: CASSWNPGDYGYTF

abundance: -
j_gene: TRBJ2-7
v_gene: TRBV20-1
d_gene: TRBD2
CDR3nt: TGCAGTGCTAGTGGTCTAGCGGGGGGAAGGTACGAGCAGTACTTC
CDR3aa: CSASGLAGGRYEQYF

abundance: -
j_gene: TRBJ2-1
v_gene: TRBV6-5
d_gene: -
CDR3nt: TGTGCCAGCCAGTTCGAAGGACAGATTAACAATGAGCAGTTCTTC
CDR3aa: CASQFEGQINNEQFF